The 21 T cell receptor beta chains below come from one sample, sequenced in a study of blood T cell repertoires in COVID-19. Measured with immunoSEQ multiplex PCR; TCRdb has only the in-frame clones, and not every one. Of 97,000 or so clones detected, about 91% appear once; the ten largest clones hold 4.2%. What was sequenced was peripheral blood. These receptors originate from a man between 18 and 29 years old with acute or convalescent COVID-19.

CDR3 DNA sequence: TGTGCCAGCAGCCATCCTTTGACAGGATCCCTCTTCCTTAATGAAAAACTGTTTTTT. It translates to CASSHPLTGSLFLNEKLFF. V is TRBV7-9 and J is TRBJ1-4; D is possibly TRBD1 (6 bases). Germline V gene sequence: CDR1 SEHNR, CDR2 FQNEAQ (reference sequence). V lost 5 bases to trimming and J lost 4 bases, with 26 bases between them. The CDR3 runs to 19 residues.

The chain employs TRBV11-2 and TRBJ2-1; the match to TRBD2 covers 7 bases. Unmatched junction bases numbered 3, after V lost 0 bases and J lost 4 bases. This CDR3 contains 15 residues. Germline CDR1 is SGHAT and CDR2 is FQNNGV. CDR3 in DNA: TGTGCCAGCAGCTTAGACGGGGGGAAGTACAATGAGCAGTTCTTC. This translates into CASSLDGGKYNEQFF.

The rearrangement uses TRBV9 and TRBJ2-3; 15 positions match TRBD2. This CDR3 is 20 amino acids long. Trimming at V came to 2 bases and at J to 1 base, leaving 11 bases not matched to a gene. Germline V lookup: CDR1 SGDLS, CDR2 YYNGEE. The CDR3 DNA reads TGTGCCAGCAGCGTCCCCCGGGGACTAGCGGGAGGCCCAGGCACAGATACGCAGTATTTT. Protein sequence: CASSVPRGLAGGPGTDTQYF.

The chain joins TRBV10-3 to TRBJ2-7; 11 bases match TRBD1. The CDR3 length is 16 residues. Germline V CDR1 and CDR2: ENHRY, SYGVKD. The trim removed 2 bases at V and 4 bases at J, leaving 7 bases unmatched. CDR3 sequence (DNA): TGTGCCATCAGTGAGCAAGGACAGGGGGCTCGGTACGAGCAGTACTTC. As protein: CAISEQGQGARYEQYF.

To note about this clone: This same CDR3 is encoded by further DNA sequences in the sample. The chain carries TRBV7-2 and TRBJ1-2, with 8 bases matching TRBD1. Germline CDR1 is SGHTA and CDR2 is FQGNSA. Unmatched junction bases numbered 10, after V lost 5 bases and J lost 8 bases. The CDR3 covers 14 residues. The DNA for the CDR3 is TGTGCCAGCAGCCCCAGGACAGGGTGGAGGGGCTACACCTTC. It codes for CASSPRTGWRGYTF.

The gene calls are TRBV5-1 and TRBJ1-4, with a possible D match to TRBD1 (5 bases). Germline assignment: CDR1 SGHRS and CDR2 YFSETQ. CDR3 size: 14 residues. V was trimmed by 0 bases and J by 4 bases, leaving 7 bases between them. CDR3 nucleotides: TGCGCCAGCAGCTTGGGACAGTTTAATGAAAAACTGTTTTTT. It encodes CASSLGQFNEKLFF.

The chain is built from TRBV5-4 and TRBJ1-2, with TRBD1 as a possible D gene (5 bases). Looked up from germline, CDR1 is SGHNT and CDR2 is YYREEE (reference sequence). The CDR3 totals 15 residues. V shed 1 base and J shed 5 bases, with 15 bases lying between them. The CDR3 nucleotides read TGTGCCAGCAGCTTGAACGAGGGAGGACAATATGGCTACACCTTC. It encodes CASSLNEGGQYGYTF. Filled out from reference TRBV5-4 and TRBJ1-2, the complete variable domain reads ETGVTQSPTHLIKTRGQQVTLRCSSQSGHNTVSWYQQALGQGPQFIFQYYREEENGRGNFPPRFSGLQFPNYSSELNVNALELDDSALYLCASSLNEGGQYGYTFGSGTRLTVV.

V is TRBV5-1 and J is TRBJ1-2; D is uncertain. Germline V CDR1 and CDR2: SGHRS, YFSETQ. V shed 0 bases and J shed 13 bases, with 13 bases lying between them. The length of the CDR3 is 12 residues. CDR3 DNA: TGCGCCAGCAGCTTGGCCCACCCACCGGGCACCTTC. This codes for CASSLAHPPGTF.

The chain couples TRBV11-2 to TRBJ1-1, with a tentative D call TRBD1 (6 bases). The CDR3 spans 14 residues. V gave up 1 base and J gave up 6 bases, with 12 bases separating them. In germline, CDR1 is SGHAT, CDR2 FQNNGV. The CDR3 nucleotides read TGTGCCAGCAGCTTAGCGAGGGACATGGCTGAAGCTTTCTTT. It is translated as CASSLARDMAEAFF.

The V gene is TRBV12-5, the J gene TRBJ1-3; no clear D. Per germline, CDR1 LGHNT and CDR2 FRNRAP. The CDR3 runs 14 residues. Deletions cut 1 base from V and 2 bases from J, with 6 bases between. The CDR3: CASGLGVTGNTIYF. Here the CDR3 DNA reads TGTGCTAGTGGTTTGGGAGTGACTGGAAACACCATATATTTT.

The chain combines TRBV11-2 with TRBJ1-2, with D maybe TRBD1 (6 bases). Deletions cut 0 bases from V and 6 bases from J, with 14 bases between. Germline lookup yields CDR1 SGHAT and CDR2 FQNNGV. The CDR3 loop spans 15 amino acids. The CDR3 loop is CASSLEGGDFHGYTF. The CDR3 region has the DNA TGTGCCAGCAGCTTAGAAGGGGGGGACTTCCATGGCTACACCTTC.

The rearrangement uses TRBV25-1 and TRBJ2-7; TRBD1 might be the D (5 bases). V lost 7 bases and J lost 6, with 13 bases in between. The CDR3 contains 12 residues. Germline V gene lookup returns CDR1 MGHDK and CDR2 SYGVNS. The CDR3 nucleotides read TGTGCCAGCAACCTGGACACCTCCGAGCAGTACTTC. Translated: CASNLDTSEQYF.

CDR3 sequence reads: CAWSTTGNSAYEQYF. CDR3 nucleotides: TGTGCCTGGAGTACTACAGGTAATTCAGCGTACGAGCAGTACTTC. The J gene is TRBJ2-7, the V gene TRBV30; a weak D match, TRBD1 (5 bases). V was pared by 2 bases and J by 4 bases, with 18 bases between. The CDR3 runs to 15 residues. Per the germline V gene, CDR1 is GTSNPN and CDR2 is SVGIG (reference sequence).

CDR3 sequence (DNA): TGTGCCACCAGGAAAGGGGGAGCGAACACCGGGGAGCTGTTTTTT. Translated, it gives CATRKGGANTGELFF. The V call is TRBV6-5, the J call TRBJ2-2, with TRBD1 as a possible D gene (6 bases). Per the germline V gene, CDR1 is MNHEY and CDR2 is SVGAGI. The CDR3 runs to 15 residues. Trimming removed 10 bases from V and 0 bases from J, with 15 bases in between.

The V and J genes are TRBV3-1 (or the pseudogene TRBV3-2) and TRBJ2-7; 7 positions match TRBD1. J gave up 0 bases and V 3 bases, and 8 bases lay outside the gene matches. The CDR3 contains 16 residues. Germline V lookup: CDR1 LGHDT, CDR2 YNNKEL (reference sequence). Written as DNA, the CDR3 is TGTGCCAGCAGCCACCTACGACAGGGAATCTCCTACGAGCAGTACTTC. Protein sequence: CASSHLRQGISYEQYF.

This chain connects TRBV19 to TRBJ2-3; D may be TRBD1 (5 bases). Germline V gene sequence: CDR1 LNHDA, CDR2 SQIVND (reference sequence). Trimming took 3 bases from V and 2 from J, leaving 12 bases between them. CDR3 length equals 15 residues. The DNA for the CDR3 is TGTGCCAGTAGTATCCCAGGGCTCGACACAGATACGCAGTATTTT. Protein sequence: CASSIPGLDTDTQYF.

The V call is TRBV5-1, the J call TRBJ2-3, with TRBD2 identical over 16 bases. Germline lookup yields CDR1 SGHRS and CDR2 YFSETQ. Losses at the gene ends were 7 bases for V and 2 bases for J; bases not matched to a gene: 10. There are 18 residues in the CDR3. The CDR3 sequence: CASSKGLAGGTITDTQYF. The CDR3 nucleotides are TGCGCCAGCTCTAAGGGACTAGCGGGGGGGACCATCACAGATACGCAGTATTTT.

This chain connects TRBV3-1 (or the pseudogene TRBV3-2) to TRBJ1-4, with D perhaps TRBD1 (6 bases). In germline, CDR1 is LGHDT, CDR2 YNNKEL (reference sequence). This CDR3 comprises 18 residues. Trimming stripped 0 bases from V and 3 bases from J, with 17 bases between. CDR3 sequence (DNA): TGTGCCAGCAGCCAAGATAGGTCCCGGACAGAGTCTAATGAAAAACTGTTTTTT. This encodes CASSQDRSRTESNEKLFF.

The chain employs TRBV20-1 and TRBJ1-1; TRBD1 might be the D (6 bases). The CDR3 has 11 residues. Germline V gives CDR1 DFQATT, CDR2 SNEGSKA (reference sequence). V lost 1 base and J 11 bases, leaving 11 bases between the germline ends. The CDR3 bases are TGCAGTGCTAGAGGGGGGCCCATGGCTTTCTTT. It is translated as CSARGGPMAFF.

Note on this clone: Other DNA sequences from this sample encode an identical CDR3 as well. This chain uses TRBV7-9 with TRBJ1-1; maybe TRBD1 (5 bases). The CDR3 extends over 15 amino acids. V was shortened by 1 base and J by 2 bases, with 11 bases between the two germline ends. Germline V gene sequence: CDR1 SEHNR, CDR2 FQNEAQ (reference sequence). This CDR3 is CASSLVGRENTEAFF. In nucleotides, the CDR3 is TGTGCCAGCAGCTTAGTGGGCAGGGAAAACACTGAAGCTTTCTTT.

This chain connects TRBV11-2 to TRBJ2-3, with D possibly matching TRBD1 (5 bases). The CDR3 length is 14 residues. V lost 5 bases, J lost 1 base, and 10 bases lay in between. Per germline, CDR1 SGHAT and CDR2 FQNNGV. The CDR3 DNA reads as TGTGCCAGCAGCGTCAGCAGGGGCACAGATACGCAGTATTTT. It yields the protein CASSVSRGTDTQYF. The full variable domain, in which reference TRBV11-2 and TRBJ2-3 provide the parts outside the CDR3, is EAGVAQSPRYKIIEKRQSVAFWCNPISGHATLYWYQQILGQGPKLLIQFQNNGVVDDSQLPKDRFSAERLKGVDSTLKIQPAKLEDSAVYLCASSVSRGTDTQYFGPGTRLTVL.